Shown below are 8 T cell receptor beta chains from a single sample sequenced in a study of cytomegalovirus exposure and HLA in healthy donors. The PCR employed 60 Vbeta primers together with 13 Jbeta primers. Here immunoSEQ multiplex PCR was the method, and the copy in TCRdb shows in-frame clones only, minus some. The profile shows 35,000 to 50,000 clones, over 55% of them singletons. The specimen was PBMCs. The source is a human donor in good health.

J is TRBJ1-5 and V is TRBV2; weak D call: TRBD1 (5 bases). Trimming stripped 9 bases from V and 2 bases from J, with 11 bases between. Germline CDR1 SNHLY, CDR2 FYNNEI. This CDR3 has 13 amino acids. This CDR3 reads CASQGRGNQPQHF. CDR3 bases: TGTGCCAGTCAGGGCAGAGGCAATCAGCCCCAGCATTTT.

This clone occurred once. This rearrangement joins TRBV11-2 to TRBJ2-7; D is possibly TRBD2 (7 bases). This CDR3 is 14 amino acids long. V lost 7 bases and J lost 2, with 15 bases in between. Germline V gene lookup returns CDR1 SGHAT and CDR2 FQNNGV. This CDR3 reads CASTIRGGTYEQYF. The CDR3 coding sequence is TGTGCCAGCACCATTAGGGGGGGGACCTACGAGCAGTACTTC.

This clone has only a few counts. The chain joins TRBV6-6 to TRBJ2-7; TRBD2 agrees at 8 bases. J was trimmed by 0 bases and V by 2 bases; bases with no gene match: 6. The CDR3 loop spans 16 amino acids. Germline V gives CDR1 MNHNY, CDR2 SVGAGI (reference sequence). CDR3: CASSYGGSGGSYEQYF. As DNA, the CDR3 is TGTGCCAGCAGTTACGGGGGAAGCGGGGGCTCCTACGAGCAGTACTTC.

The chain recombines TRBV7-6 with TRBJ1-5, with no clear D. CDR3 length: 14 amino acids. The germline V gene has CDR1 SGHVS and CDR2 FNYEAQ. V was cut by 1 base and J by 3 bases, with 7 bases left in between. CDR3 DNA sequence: TGTGCCAGCAGCTTAGGCGGTCACAATCAGCCCCAGCATTTT. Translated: CASSLGGHNQPQHF.

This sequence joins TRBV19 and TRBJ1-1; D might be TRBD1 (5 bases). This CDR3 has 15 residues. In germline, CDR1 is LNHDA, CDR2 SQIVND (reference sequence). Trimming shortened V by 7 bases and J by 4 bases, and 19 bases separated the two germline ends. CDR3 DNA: TGTGCCAGTACTCTAAATTCGGGGGTAGGCACTGAAGCTTTCTTT. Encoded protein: CASTLNSGVGTEAFF.

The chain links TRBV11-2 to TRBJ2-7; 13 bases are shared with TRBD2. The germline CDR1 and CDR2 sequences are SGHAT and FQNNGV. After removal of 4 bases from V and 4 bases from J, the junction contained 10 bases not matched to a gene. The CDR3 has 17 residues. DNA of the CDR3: TGTGCCAGCAGCTCACTAGCGGGGGGGCTACGTCGGTACGAGCAGTACTTC. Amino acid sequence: CASSSLAGGLRRYEQYF.

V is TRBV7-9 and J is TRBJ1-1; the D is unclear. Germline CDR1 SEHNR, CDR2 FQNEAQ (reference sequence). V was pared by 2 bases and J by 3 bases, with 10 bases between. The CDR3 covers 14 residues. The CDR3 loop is CASSLTYPDTEAFF. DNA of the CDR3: TGTGCCAGCAGCTTAACCTATCCCGACACTGAAGCTTTCTTT.

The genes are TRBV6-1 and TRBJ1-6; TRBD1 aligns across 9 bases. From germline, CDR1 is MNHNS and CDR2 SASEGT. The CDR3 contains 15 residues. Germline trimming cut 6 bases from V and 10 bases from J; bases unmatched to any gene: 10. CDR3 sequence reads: CASRNRGPAYSPLHF. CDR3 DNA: TGTGCCAGCAGGAACAGGGGGCCGGCTTACTCACCCCTCCACTTT.